Listed below are T cell receptor beta chains from one sample, sequenced in a study of cytomegalovirus exposure and HLA in healthy donors. Profiling relied on immunoSEQ multiplex PCR, and the TCRdb table lists in-frame clones only, not all of them. Seen in this sample are 220,000 or so clones; the ten most common clones hold 0.9% to 1.4%. Sequenced material: PBMCs. All receptors come from a girl aged 2-9 years in good health and CMV-seropositive. Each CDR3 is given with its conserved first and last residue. D genes are given only for firm matches.

J,D,V,DNA,CDR3
TRBJ2-7,TRBD2,TRBV28,TGTGCCAGCAGCGCCGGGACTAGCGGTATCTACGAGCAGTACTTC,CASSAGTSGIYEQYF
TRBJ2-3,.,TRBV7-8,TGTGCCAGCAGCCCCCGACAGGGCACAGATACGCAGTATTTT,CASSPRQGTDTQYF
TRBJ1-5,.,TRBV6-5,.,CASSSSTGGAYQPQHF
TRBJ1-2,.,TRBV28,TGTGCCAGCAGCCTCGGTTCAGGGGATTATGGCTACACCTTC,CASSLGSGDYGYTF
TRBJ2-5,.,TRBV7-9,TGTGCCAGCAGCTTTAGGGGAAGGTCCCAAGAGACCCAGTACTTC,CASSFRGRSQETQYF
TRBJ2-7,TRBD1,TRBV10-1,TGCGCCAGCAGTGAGTCGCGACAGGGAAAAAACGAGCAGTACTTC,CASSESRQGKNEQYF
TRBJ2-5,.,TRBV7-2,TGTGCCAGCAGCTTACTTCCCGGTACGGGGGAGACCCAGTACTTC,CASSLLPGTGETQYF
TRBJ1-2,TRBD1,TRBV7-9,TGTGCCAGCAGTCCAGGGGGCCTTGGCTACACCTTC,CASSPGGLGYTF
TRBJ1-2,TRBD1,TRBV28,TGTGCCAGCAGTCGCCCCGGGACAGGGCTAAAAGTCCCCTTC,CASSRPGTGLKVPF
TRBJ2-5,TRBD1,TRBV5-4,TGTGCCAGCAGCTTGGTTCCGGGACAGGGGGTCGAGACCCAGTACTTC,CASSLVPGQGVETQYF
TRBJ1-3,.,TRBV6-1,TGTGCCAGCAAAGGAGCGGGGGAAGGAAACACCATATATTTT,CASKGAGEGNTIYF
TRBJ1-5,.,TRBV11-2,TGTGCCAGCAGCCGAGAGGCAGGGGCCGGGCAGCCCCAGCATTTT,CASSREAGAGQPQHF
TRBJ1-5,.,TRBV19,TGTGCCAGTAGTACGCTGATACTAGATAGCAATCAGCCCCAGCATTTT,CASSTLILDSNQPQHF
TRBJ2-1,TRBD2,TRBV5-1,TGCGCCAGCAGCTCACCACCCGGGACTAGCGGCTTAGACAATGAGCAGTTCTTC,CASSSPPGTSGLDNEQFF
TRBJ2-3,.,TRBV9,TGTGCCAGCAGCGCCCAGGCGTTTATAAGCACAGATACGCAGTATTTT,CASSAQAFISTDTQYF
TRBJ2-3,TRBD2,TRBV6-1,TGTGCCAGCAGTGAAGCGCGAGTTAGAGCGGGGAGCACAGATACGCAGTATTTT,CASSEARVRAGSTDTQYF
TRBJ2-7,.,TRBV28,TGTGCCAGCACCCCCCCTCAGGGGCGATACGAGCAGTACTTC,CASTPPQGRYEQYF
TRBJ2-7,TRBD1,TRBV7-3,TGTGCCAGCAGCTTAACGCGGCCGGGACAGGGAAGTGAGCAGTACTTC,CASSLTRPGQGSEQYF
TRBJ2-2,.,TRBV7-2,TGTGCCAGCAGCTTCCCCCCCGGGACTTCGAACACCGGGGAGCTGTTTTTT,CASSFPPGTSNTGELFF
TRBJ2-7,TRBD2,TRBV6-5,TGTGCCAGCAGTTACTCTAGCGGGGCCACCTACGAGCAGTACTTC,CASSYSSGATYEQYF
TRBJ2-1,TRBD2,TRBV7-2,TGTGCCAGCAGCTTAGCCCCTAGCGGGACTTCCTACAATGAGCAGTTCTTC,CASSLAPSGTSYNEQFF
TRBJ1-1,.,TRBV19,TGTGCCAGTCGTGTGAGCGGCAGTATGAACACTGAAGCTTTCTTT,CASRVSGSMNTEAFF
TRBJ1-1,.,TRBV4-1,TGCGCCAGCAGCCGGGCGAAGGGAGATGAAGCTTTCTTT,CASSRAKGDEAFF
TRBJ1-4,.,TRBV28,TGTGCCAGCAGCGATAAGAGGGTAAAAGAAAAACTGTTTTTT,CASSDKRVKEKLFF
TRBJ1-5,.,TRBV6-6,TGTGCCAGCAGCGCCGGGATTAGGGATCAGCCCCAGCATTTT,CASSAGIRDQPQHF
TRBJ2-2,.,TRBV7-2,TGTGCCGGCAGCCCAGGGGCGGTCTCAAACACCGGGGAGCTGTTTTTT,CAGSPGAVSNTGELFF
TRBJ2-2,TRBD2,TRBV7-9,TGTGCCAGTTTACTAGCGGGAAGCACCGGGGAGCTGTTTTTT,CASLLAGSTGELFF
TRBJ2-3,.,TRBV11-2,TGTGCCAGCAGCTTAGCGGGGGTCTTCACAGATACGCAGTATTTT,CASSLAGVFTDTQYF
TRBJ1-1,.,TRBV28,TGTGCCAGCAGAACGGCTGGGGCAGGGAACACTGAAGCTTTCTTT,CASRTAGAGNTEAFF
TRBJ1-2,TRBD1,TRBV6-5,TGTGCCAGCAGTTGGACAGGTGTGATGGATGGCTACACCTTC,CASSWTGVMDGYTF
TRBJ2-2,.,TRBV27,TGTGCCAGCAGTGAGGAGGGGCTCCAGGGCACCGGGGAGCTGTTTTTT,CASSEEGLQGTGELFF
TRBJ2-7,TRBD2,TRBV27,TGTGCCAGCGCGGGTGGAGCGGGAGGGCCATGGGAGCAGTACTTC,CASAGGAGGPWEQYF
TRBJ2-3,.,TRBV15,TGTGCCACCAGCAGAGATCGCCAGGGCGGGATCTCAGATACGCAGTATTTT,CATSRDRQGGISDTQYF
TRBJ1-1,.,TRBV6-5,TGTGCCAGCAGTTACTCGAGGAACACTGAAGCTTTCTTT,CASSYSRNTEAFF
TRBJ1-5,.,TRBV28,TGTGCCAGTTCCGGGACACCGTATAGCAATCAGCCCCAGCATTTT,CASSGTPYSNQPQHF
TRBJ2-1,TRBD2,TRBV19,TGTGCCAGTAGGCACAGCGGGAGGGCCAAATACAATGAGCAGTTCTTC,CASRHSGRAKYNEQFF
TRBJ1-3,.,TRBV25-1,TGTGCCAGCAGTCAGGCCAGCTCTGGAAACACCATATATTTT,CASSQASSGNTIYF
TRBJ1-5,TRBD1,TRBV5-6,TGTGCCAGCAGCTTGGACGCCAGGGGGAATCAGCCCCAGCATTTT,CASSLDARGNQPQHF
TRBJ2-7,.,TRBV5-6,TGTGCCAGCAGCCCTTCCACAGGCTCCTACGAGCAGTACTTC,CASSPSTGSYEQYF
TRBJ1-2,.,TRBV5-1,TGCGCCAGCAGCTTGGGGCAGGGCGTTGGGGGCTACACCTTC,CASSLGQGVGGYTF